The 3 T cell receptor beta chains given below trace back to one sample, sequenced in a study of OX40 agonist ivuxolimab in advanced cancers. Generated by immunoSEQ multiplex PCR, the TCRdb table keeps only in-frame clones and is missing some. The data contain nearly 80,000 clones, roughly four fifths of them singletons. This specimen consisted of CD4+ or CD8+ T cells sorted from blood, obtained in a trial of the OX40 agonist ivuxolimab. The receptor source for this set is an adult with an advanced solid tumor such as melanoma, head and neck, liver or kidney cancer.

The chain couples TRBV6-1 to TRBJ1-5; D not certain. The germline V gene has CDR1 MNHNS and CDR2 SASEGT. The CDR3 has 17 residues. V lost 2 bases and J 0 bases, leaving 14 bases between the germline ends. The CDR3 here is CASSESARWNSNQPQHF. The CDR3 DNA reads TGTGCCAGCAGTGAATCCGCCAGGTGGAATAGCAATCAGCCCCAGCATTTT.

This chain connects TRBV6-5 to TRBJ1-5, with D hard to call. Germline V gene lookup returns CDR1 MNHEY and CDR2 SVGAGI. CDR3 size: 12 residues. The V and J ends lost 5 bases and 4 bases respectively, with 6 bases between them. The CDR3 region is CASSLPNQPQHF. For the CDR3, the DNA is TGTGCCAGCAGTCTCCCAAATCAGCCCCAGCATTTT.

This chain links TRBV7-8 with TRBJ1-1; TRBD1 agrees at 7 bases. This CDR3 region has 14 residues. Germline assignment: CDR1 SGHVS and CDR2 FQNEAQ. Germline trimming cut 0 bases from V and 5 bases from J; bases unmatched to any gene: 3. CDR3: CASSLAGGRTEAFF. As DNA, the CDR3 is TGTGCCAGCAGCTTAGCAGGGGGCCGGACTGAAGCTTTCTTT. Supplemented by reference TRBV7-8 and TRBJ1-1, the full variable domain reads GAGVSQSPRYKVAKRGQDVALRCDPISGHVSLFWYQQALGQGPEFLTYFQNEAQLDKSGLPSDRFFAERPEGSVSTLKIQRTQQEDSAVYLCASSLAGGRTEAFFGQGTRLTVV.